This T cell receptor beta chain was sequenced for a study of T cell changes during pregnancy in multiple sclerosis. Data came from immunoSEQ multiplex PCR; TCRdb stores just in-frame clones and leaves some out. The sample has 35,000 to 55,000 clones; around 90% are singletons. Losses at the gene ends were 4 bases for V and 8 bases for J; bases not matched to a gene: 5. This CDR3 region has 13 residues. Germline V lookup: CDR1 KGHSH, CDR2 LQKENI. Here the sequenced sample was CD4+ T cells from peripheral blood mononuclear cells, taken before pregnancy. The V call is TRBV18, the J call TRBJ1-2, with 9 bases fitting TRBD1. The TCR was taken from a female donor with multiple sclerosis, enrolled in a pregnancy study. The chain's CDR3 is CASSQQGASGYTF. CDR3 DNA: TGTGCCAGCTCACAACAGGGGGCCTCAGGCTACACCTTC.